The rows below give T cell receptor beta chains drawn from one sample of a study of OX40 agonist ivuxolimab in advanced cancers. Some clones are missing from TCRdb's copy, which holds only in-frame ones; the method was immunoSEQ multiplex PCR. The sample consists of roughly 75,000 clones, 80% to 90% of them appearing once. The sample in question was CD4+ or CD8+ T cells sorted from blood, obtained in a trial of the OX40 agonist ivuxolimab. Receptors were obtained from an adult with an advanced solid tumor such as melanoma, head and neck, liver or kidney cancer. CDR3s include the opening cysteine and the closing phenylalanine or tryptophan. Fields, in order: CDR3 DNA, CDR3 protein, V gene, D gene, clone size, J gene. A D gene is named only where the DNA matches it firmly. Clone size is given for some rows only: seen once, a few or many times, or a class if the clone is expanded.

TGTGCCAGCAGTAGGGGGGACTATTCCTACGAGCAGTACTTC	CASSRGDYSYEQYF	TRBV6-6	NA	few	TRBJ2-7
TGTGCCAGCAGTTTTTTGGGTGGCACTGAAGCTTTCTTT	CASSFLGGTEAFF	TRBV5-4	NA	NA	TRBJ1-1
TGTGCCAGCAGCTCGACCCGACTTCCAGCGAACACCGGGGAGCTGTTTTTT	CASSSTRLPANTGELFF	TRBV7-9	NA	NA	TRBJ2-2
TGTGCCAGCAGTTACTCTCAGGGTGGCTATGGCTACACCTTC	CASSYSQGGYGYTF	TRBV6-6	NA	NA	TRBJ1-2
TGTGCCAGCAGTGTCAGGGTTTTTCTGAACAATGAGCAGTTCTTC	CASSVRVFLNNEQFF	TRBV28	NA	NA	TRBJ2-1
TGTGCCAGCAGCTTGGAAGTAGGGAACACTGAAGCTTTCTTT	CASSLEVGNTEAFF	TRBV11-1	NA	NA	TRBJ1-1
TGCGCCAGCACCTTGGGTTGGGGTGGTCCAGATACGCAGTATTTT	CASTLGWGGPDTQYF	TRBV5-1	NA	NA	TRBJ2-3
TGTGCCAGCAGCTTATACACTGAAGCTTTCTTT	CASSLYTEAFF	TRBV7-9	NA	NA	TRBJ1-1
TGTGCCAGCAGCCATGACACCGGGACCTTGGGCAACGAGCAGTACTTC	CASSHDTGTLGNEQYF	TRBV4-2	NA	NA	TRBJ2-7
TGTGCCAGCAGCCCTGACAGGATCGCTAACTATGGCTACACCTTC	CASSPDRIANYGYTF	TRBV27	NA	NA	TRBJ1-2
TGTGCCAGCAGTATTACGGGAGGGGGCGCAGATGGCTACACCTTC	CASSITGGGADGYTF	TRBV6-5	TRBD1	few	TRBJ1-2
TGTGCCAGCAGCTTACTTAACGAATGGGACTATGGCTACACCTTC	CASSLLNEWDYGYTF	TRBV7-9	NA	NA	TRBJ1-2
TGCGCCAGCAGCCAAGATTTGACAGGGCAGTTCGGCGATACGCAGTATTTT	CASSQDLTGQFGDTQYF	TRBV4-3	TRBD1	NA	TRBJ2-3
TGTGCCAGCAGCCCATTGGGAGCGGGGGGTTTCGATGAGCAGTTCTTC	CASSPLGAGGFDEQFF	TRBV7-3	TRBD2	NA	TRBJ2-1
TGTGCCAGCGGGGACTGGGGACAGCGCAATCAGCCCCAGCATTTT	CASGDWGQRNQPQHF	TRBV28	TRBD1	NA	TRBJ1-5
TGTGCCAGCAGCCAAGGCCCCGTGGGACAGGGGGCGATGAATGAGCAGTTCTTC	CASSQGPVGQGAMNEQFF	TRBV4-2	TRBD1	NA	TRBJ2-1
TGTGCCAGCAGCGTAGGAGGGGCGGGCCAATACAATGAGCAGTTCTTC	CASSVGGAGQYNEQFF	TRBV9	NA	NA	TRBJ2-1
TGCAGCGTTGAAGCCAGGACAGGTTGGAATGGCTACACCTTC	CSVEARTGWNGYTF	TRBV29-1	TRBD1	NA	TRBJ1-2
TGCGCCAGCAGCATAGGGACAGGGTACGAGCAGTACTTC	CASSIGTGYEQYF	TRBV5-1	TRBD1	NA	TRBJ2-7
TGTGCCAGCAGCTTAGGGAGGGGGCCTGCCTACAATGAGCAGTTCTTC	CASSLGRGPAYNEQFF	TRBV7-3	NA	NA	TRBJ2-1
TGTGCCAGCAGTTTAGCGTCGGCGGGGGTAATGCGAAATTCCTACGAGCAGTACTTC	CASSLASAGVMRNSYEQYF	TRBV28	TRBD2	NA	TRBJ2-7
TGTGCCAGTAGTGTTTTTTCCGCTTCTAACTATGGCTACACCTTC	CASSVFSASNYGYTF	TRBV19	NA	NA	TRBJ1-2
TGTGCCAGCAAGGCCGGGACAGGGGGCGTCAATCAGCCCCAGCATTTT	CASKAGTGGVNQPQHF	TRBV27	TRBD1	NA	TRBJ1-5
TGCGCCAGCAGCCTGGAGACAGGAACCTACGAGCAGTACTTC	CASSLETGTYEQYF	TRBV4-1	NA	NA	TRBJ2-7
TGTGCCTGGAGTGTGGTGGGCAGGAGGGTAGATACGCAGTATTTT	CAWSVVGRRVDTQYF	TRBV30	NA	NA	TRBJ2-3
TGTGCCAGCAGCGTATGGCCGTCCGGGAGTGAAGCTTTCTTT	CASSVWPSGSEAFF	TRBV9	NA	few	TRBJ1-1
TGTGCCAGCAGCTCGACTACCCCGACAGGGCTCTCCCCGTTTGATGAGCAGTTCTTC	CASSSTTPTGLSPFDEQFF	TRBV7-9	TRBD1	once	TRBJ2-1
TGTGCCAGCAGTTATCATGGGGGGTCGACGGGCTACACCTTC	CASSYHGGSTGYTF	TRBV6-5	NA	NA	TRBJ1-2
TGCGCCAGCAGCCAAGATTTAGGCGCGAGCAATCAGCCCCAGCATTTT	CASSQDLGASNQPQHF	TRBV4-3	NA	NA	TRBJ1-5
TGCGCCAGCAGCTTGGGACTAGCGGACTACTACGAGCAGTACTTC	CASSLGLADYYEQYF	TRBV5-1	TRBD2	NA	TRBJ2-7
TGTGCCACCAGCAGAGTGGCGCAGTCCTCCTACGAGCAGTACTTC	CATSRVAQSSYEQYF	TRBV15	NA	NA	TRBJ2-7
TGTGCCAGCAGTTCCCTACCGGGCGGCCCCACAGATACGCAGTATTTT	CASSSLPGGPTDTQYF	TRBV27	NA	medium-sized	TRBJ2-3